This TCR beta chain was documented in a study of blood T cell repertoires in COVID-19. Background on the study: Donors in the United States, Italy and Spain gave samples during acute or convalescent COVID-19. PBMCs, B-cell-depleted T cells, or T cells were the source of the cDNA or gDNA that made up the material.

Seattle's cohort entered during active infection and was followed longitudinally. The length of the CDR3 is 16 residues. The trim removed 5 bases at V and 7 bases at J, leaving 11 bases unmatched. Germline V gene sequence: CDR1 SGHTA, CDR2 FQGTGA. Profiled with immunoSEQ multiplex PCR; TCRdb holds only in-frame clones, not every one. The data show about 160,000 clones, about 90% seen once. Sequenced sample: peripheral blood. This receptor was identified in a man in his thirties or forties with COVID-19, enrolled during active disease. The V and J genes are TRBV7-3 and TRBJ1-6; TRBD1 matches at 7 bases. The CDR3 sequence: CASSPGQQGSNSPLHF. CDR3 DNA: TGTGCCAGCAGCCCGGGGCAACAGGGGTCAAATTCACCCCTCCACTTT.